This T cell receptor (beta chain) appears in the sequencing data of a study of blood T cell repertoires in COVID-19. Turning to the study itself: From the United States, Italy and Spain came samples of acute and convalescent COVID-19. Sources were T cells, B-cell-depleted T cells, or PBMCs; the material itself was cDNA or gDNA.

In the original analysis: Estimation of nucleated cell counts was performed using reference gene primer amplification. TCRdb keeps only in-frame clones here, not all; method: immunoSEQ multiplex PCR. V and J calls and clone size are as listed in that table; D and trimming were resolved from the DNA. Here the sample spans some 370,000 clones, 70% to 90% being singletons. The V gene's germline CDR1 is SGHRS and CDR2 YFSETQ. This CDR3 has 14 amino acids. The J segment lost 4 bases and the V segment lost 0 bases, leaving 2 bases of the junction unmatched. As regards this clone: The same CDR3 arises from other DNA sequences in this sample as well.

The chain joins TRBV5-1 to TRBJ1-1, with 8 bases that match TRBD1. This clonotype was sampled from a man aged 35 to 55 with acute or convalescent COVID-19. Sequencing used peripheral blood. CDR3 amino acids: CASSLGTGGTEAFF. CDR3 sequence (DNA): TGCGCCAGCAGCTTGGGAACAGGGGGCACTGAAGCTTTCTTT.